This TCR beta chain was profiled in a study of T-cell memory formation after mild COVID-19. In the study overall: TCR clusters were mostly donor specific. Study outcomes and limitations: Second-wave clones reaching peak frequency on day 37 lacked confirmed SARS-CoV-2 specificity. Day 15 to 85 contractors were CD4/CD8 balanced; later expanders leaned CD4+.

This clonotype showed up just a few times. The antigen is unknown. With constant-segment primers, 5'RACE yielded cDNA libraries of TCR alpha and TCR beta that carried sample barcodes and UMIs. TCRdb reprocessed the 5' RACE reads with MiXCR, giving one entry per CDR3 protein. The repertoire includes 190,000 or so distinct CDR3 sequences, about a fifth of them detected once, and more than 20% sits in the top ten. The sample consisted of PBMCs or a T cell subset sorted from them (not recorded which). The receptor's source is an adult woman who had mild COVID-19 (a few samples of this study predate the infection). Cell type and time point are not known.

In DNA, the CDR3 is TGTGCCAGCAGCCATTCAACCGGGGCCTACACTGAAGCTTTCTTT. Translation: CASSHSTGAYTEAFF. This sequence joins TRBV6-5 and TRBJ1-1; D perhaps matches TRBD1 (5 bases). V was trimmed by 6 bases and J by 3 bases, leaving 17 bases between them. This CDR3 comprises 15 residues. The germline gives CDR1 MNHEY, CDR2 SVGAGI.